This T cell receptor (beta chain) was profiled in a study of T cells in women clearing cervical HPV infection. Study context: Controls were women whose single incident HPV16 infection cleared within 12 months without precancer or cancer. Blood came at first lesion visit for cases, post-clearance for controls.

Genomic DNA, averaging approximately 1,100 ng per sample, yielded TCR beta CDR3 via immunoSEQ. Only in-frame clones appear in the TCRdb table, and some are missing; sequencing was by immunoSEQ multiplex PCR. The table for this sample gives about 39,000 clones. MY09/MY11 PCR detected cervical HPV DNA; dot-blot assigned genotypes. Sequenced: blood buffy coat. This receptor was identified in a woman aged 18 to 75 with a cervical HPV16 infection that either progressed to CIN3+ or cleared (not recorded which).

The CDR3 sequence is CASSPRGVQGDTTNGYTF. Partial CDR3 DNA: TGTGCCAGCTCACCAAGGGGTGTACAGGGGGATACTACTAATGGC. The chain combines TRBV18 with TRBJ1-2; 8 positions agree with TRBD1. From the germline J gene comes the end of the CDR3, since the read stops 3 residues before it. Germline V gives CDR1 KGHSH, CDR2 LQKENI. After removal of 2 bases from V and 6 bases from J, the junction contained 17 bases not matched to a gene. CDR3 length: 18 residues.